The 28 T cell receptor beta chains given below trace back to one sample, sequenced in a study of Ad26.COV2.S vaccination and SARS-CoV-2 variants. Sequenced by immunoSEQ multiplex PCR; TCRdb stores in-frame clones only, minus some. Seen here are more than 350,000 clones, 75% to 95% observed once, and the top ten hold less than 15%. The treatment here: around 19 received Ad26.COV2.S at low or high dose, single or two shots; 5 received placebo; per-sample allocation not given. Specimens were obtained on day 63 following the first vaccine or placebo injection. The material sequenced was peripheral blood, taken in a trial of Ad26.COV2.S vaccine versus placebo. The receptors were sampled from a person aged 18-65 years who received the Ad26.COV2.S COVID-19 vaccine or a placebo.

V usage is TRBV4-1 and J usage is TRBJ2-2; 14 nucleotides align to TRBD2. Trimming cost V 4 bases and J 5 bases; bases outside gene matches: 12. Germline-derived CDR1 and CDR2 are MGHRA and YSYEKL. This CDR3 has 19 amino acids. CDR3 in amino acids: CASSLIRLAGGGDTGELFF. The CDR3, as DNA: TGCGCCAGCAGCCTAATAAGACTAGCGGGAGGGGGAGATACCGGGGAGCTGTTTTTT.

This clone appeared a single time. The V and J genes are TRBV5-1 and TRBJ2-3; tentative D call: TRBD2 (5 bases). Germline V lookup: CDR1 SGHRS, CDR2 YFSETQ. This CDR3 has 16 residues. V lost 4 bases to trimming and J lost 3 bases, with 18 bases between them. CDR3 DNA sequence: TGCGCCAGCAGCAAACTTTCGACGGGAAAAACAGATACGCAGTATTTT. Protein: CASSKLSTGKTDTQYF.

The J gene is TRBJ2-6, the V gene TRBV6-5; D is unresolved. The CDR3 runs 15 residues. The V end lost 2 bases, the J end lost 1 base, and 6 bases lay between the germline ends. Germline V gene sequence: CDR1 MNHEY, CDR2 SVGAGI. CDR3 sequence reads: CASSYTSSGANVLTF. CDR3 DNA sequence: TGTGCCAGCAGTTACACATCTTCTGGGGCCAACGTCCTGACTTTC.

The chain is built from TRBV5-1 and TRBJ1-5; D is possibly TRBD1 (6 bases). Per the germline V gene, CDR1 is SGHRS and CDR2 is YFSETQ. Trimming took 0 bases from V and 6 from J, leaving 13 bases between them. This CDR3 is built from 15 residues. The CDR3 DNA follows: TGCGCCAGCAGCTTGGATGGACAGCCTAGTCAGCCCCAGCATTTT. Translation gives CASSLDGQPSQPQHF.

A word on this clone: One end of the junction fails to match germline, which may point to a read error. The rearrangement links TRBV6-5 to TRBJ2-3; D might be TRBD2 (5 bases). The CDR3 totals 15 residues. Germline V gene data show CDR1 as MNHEY and CDR2 as SVGAGI. CDR3 sequence reads: CASSYSPGSRDTQYF. DNA for the CDR3: TGTGCCAGCAGTTACTCGCCGGGGAGCAGAGATACGCAGTATTTT.

The chain couples TRBV12-5 to TRBJ2-2; TRBD1 matches 7 bases. CDR1 and CDR2 (germline): LGHNT, FRNRAP. This CDR3 has 16 amino acids. J gave up 4 bases and V 4 bases, and 9 bases lay outside the gene matches. CDR3 protein: CASGSKTTGATGELFF. CDR3 nucleotides: TGTGCTAGTGGTTCCAAAACTACAGGGGCCACCGGGGAGCTGTTTTTT. Complete variable domain (other parts from reference TRBV12-5 and TRBJ2-2): DARVTQTPRHKVTEMGQEVTMRCQPILGHNTVFWYRQTMMQGLELLAYFRNRAPLDDSGMPKDRFSAEMPDATLATLKIQPSEPRDSAVYFCASGSKTTGATGELFFGEGSRLTVL.

CDR3 region: CASRSTSFPQFF. DNA for the CDR3: TGTGCCAGCAGATCGACTAGTTTTCCGCAGTTCTTC. The chain employs TRBV7-9 and TRBJ2-1, with a possible D match to TRBD2 (6 bases). Germline-derived CDR1 and CDR2 are SEHNR and FQNEAQ (reference sequence). Trimming removed 6 bases from V and 12 bases from J, with 15 bases in between. The CDR3 runs 12 residues.

This clone was seen a handful of times. This chain's CDR3 is CASSYGAEAFF. Written as DNA, the CDR3 is TGTGCCAGCAGTTACGGGGCTGAAGCTTTCTTT. The chain couples TRBV6-5 to TRBJ1-1, with D unclear. V gave up 2 bases and J gave up 6 bases, with 4 bases separating them. CDR3 length: 11 residues. CDR1 is MNHEY, CDR2 SVGAGI, per germline.

The chain employs TRBV30 and TRBJ1-5; a weak D match, TRBD1 (5 bases). This CDR3 contains 14 residues. Trimming pared 4 bases from V and 1 base from J, leaving 11 bases between. Germline assignment: CDR1 GTSNPN and CDR2 SVGIG (reference sequence). CDR3 DNA: TGTGCCTGGAATCACCGGGACAGCAATCAGCCCCAGCATTTT. Its translation is CAWNHRDSNQPQHF.

This clone appeared a single time. The J gene is TRBJ1-3, the V gene TRBV12-3 or TRBV12-4, with D possibly TRBD1 on 6 matching bases. CDR3 size: 13 residues. V dropped 6 bases and J dropped 2 bases, with 8 bases sitting between them. This CDR3 is CASRDSAGNTIYF. CDR3 nucleotide sequence: TGTGCCAGCAGGGACAGCGCTGGAAACACCATATATTTT.

V is TRBV6-5 and J is TRBJ1-1; TRBD1 might be the D (5 bases). Germline V gene lookup returns CDR1 MNHEY and CDR2 SVGAGI. V was cut by 6 bases and J by 13 bases, with 18 bases left in between. The CDR3 length is 12 residues. In DNA form, the CDR3 reads TGTGCCAGCAGAGATGGGAGGTGGCAGGGTTTCTTT. Translated: CASRDGRWQGFF.

The CDR3 here is CASSIDPSGSYEQYF. The DNA of the CDR3 is TGTGCCAGTAGTATAGACCCTAGCGGCTCCTACGAGCAGTACTTC. The rearrangement uses TRBV19 and TRBJ2-7, with 7 bases that match TRBD2. The germline V gene has CDR1 LNHDA and CDR2 SQIVND (reference sequence). This CDR3 has 15 residues. With V trimmed by 0 bases and J by 0 bases, 2 bases remained unmatched.

The chain carries TRBV5-1 and TRBJ2-3, with a tentative D call TRBD1 (6 bases). Germline V CDR1 and CDR2: SGHRS, YFSETQ. The CDR3 extends over 16 amino acids. V gave up 0 bases and J gave up 0 bases, with 11 bases separating them. The CDR3 DNA reads as TGCGCCAGCAGCTTGGCCGGGGACACCAGCACAGATACGCAGTATTTT. It is translated as CASSLAGDTSTDTQYF. The full variable domain, rest sourced from reference TRBV5-1 and TRBJ2-3, is KAGVTQTPRYLIKTRGQQVTLSCSPISGHRSVSWYQQTPGQGLQFLFEYFSETQRNKGNFPGRFSGRQFSNSRSEMNVSTLELGDSALYLCASSLAGDTSTDTQYFGPGTRLTVL.

The V and J genes are TRBV4-3 and TRBJ2-1; D might be TRBD2 (6 bases). V was shortened by 0 bases and J by 1 base, with 16 bases between the two germline ends. The germline V gene has CDR1 LGHNA and CDR2 YSLEER. The CDR3 is 18 amino acids. As DNA, the CDR3 is TGCGCCAGCAGCCAAGATTTCGCGCGGGGTAGATCCTACAATGAGCAGTTCTTC. Translating it yields CASSQDFARGRSYNEQFF.

The rearrangement joins TRBV4-3 to TRBJ2-7, with D maybe TRBD1 (5 bases). The germline V and J ends were trimmed by 1 base and 2 bases, with 24 bases remaining between them. CDR3 size: 19 residues. Germline assignment: CDR1 LGHNA and CDR2 YSLEER. CDR3 region: CASSQGVNRLLRFPYEQYF. Here the CDR3 DNA reads TGCGCCAGCAGCCAAGGAGTCAACAGGCTGCTTAGGTTTCCCTACGAGCAGTACTTC.

V and J are TRBV10-3 and TRBJ2-5; D is undetermined. Germline CDR1 ENHRY, CDR2 SYGVKD. V was shortened by 3 bases and J by 7 bases, with 18 bases between the two germline ends. CDR3 length equals 15 residues. In DNA form, the CDR3 reads TGTGCCATCAGTGACTCACGGACGGACGGTGGGACCCAGTACTTC. It specifies CAISDSRTDGGTQYF.

This sequence joins TRBV10-3 and TRBJ1-1; D remains ambiguous. The CDR3 has 15 residues. The germline V gene encodes CDR1 ENHRY and CDR2 SYGVKD. V lost 6 bases and J lost 1, with 15 bases in between. The CDR3 is CAIRYAGQENTEAFF. DNA for the CDR3: TGTGCCATCAGATACGCCGGGCAGGAGAACACTGAAGCTTTCTTT.

This clone occurred a few times. The chain couples TRBV9 to TRBJ2-5; weak D call: TRBD2 (7 bases). V was clipped by 4 bases and J by 4 bases, with 20 bases between them. Germline V gene data show CDR1 as SGDLS and CDR2 as YYNGEE. The CDR3 has 16 residues. CDR3 sequence (DNA): TGTGCCAGCAGCCCGCGAGGTGGGGGGGCAAGAGAGACCCAGTACTTC. Translation gives CASSPRGGGARETQYF. Drawing the rest from reference TRBV9 and TRBJ2-5, the complete variable domain is DSGVTQTPKHLITATGQRVTLRCSPRSGDLSVYWYQQSLDQGLQFLIQYYNGEERAKGNILERFSAQQFPDLHSELNLSSLELGDSALYFCASSPRGGGARETQYFGPGTRLLVL.

This chain connects TRBV3-1 (or the pseudogene TRBV3-2) to TRBJ2-5, with D perhaps being TRBD1 or TRBD2 (5 bases each). Trimming left V 3 bases short and J 7 bases short, with 18 bases between. The CDR3 runs to 15 residues. Germline V CDR1 and CDR2: LGHDT, YNNKEL (reference sequence). CDR3: CASSQEPGATGTQYF. In nucleotides, the CDR3 is TGTGCCAGCAGCCAGGAACCCGGGGCCACAGGGACCCAGTACTTC.

This clone has a handful of counts. Other DNA variants within this sample encode the same CDR3. The gene calls are TRBV20-1 and TRBJ2-7; no clear D gene. There are 11 residues in the CDR3. CDR1 is DFQATT and CDR2 is SNEGSKA in the germline V gene (reference sequence). The V and J ends lost 1 base and 4 bases respectively, with 5 bases between them. The CDR3 region is CSARVGYEQYF. The CDR3 region has the DNA TGCAGTGCTAGAGTTGGGTACGAGCAGTACTTC.

The chain carries TRBV19 and TRBJ1-4; TRBD1 matches 7 bases. This CDR3 has 14 residues. After removal of 4 bases from V and 7 bases from J, the junction contained 6 bases not matched to a gene. The V gene's germline CDR1 is LNHDA and CDR2 SQIVND (reference sequence). CDR3 loop: CASSNRGRGEKLFF. The CDR3 DNA sequence: TGTGCCAGTAGTAACAGGGGTCGAGGTGAAAAACTGTTTTTT. Full variable domain (remainder filled in from reference TRBV19 and TRBJ1-4): DGGITQSPKYLFRKEGQNVTLSCEQNLNHDAMYWYRQDPGQGLRLIYYSQIVNDFQKGDIAEGYSVSREKKESFPLTVTSAQKNPTAFYLCASSNRGRGEKLFFGSGTQLSVL.

The chain links TRBV5-4 to TRBJ2-1; TRBD2 aligns across 10 bases. Trimming removed 5 bases from V and 7 bases from J; junction bases left unmatched: 12. Germline V gives CDR1 SGHNT, CDR2 YYREEE (reference sequence). There are 16 residues in the CDR3. The CDR3 is CASSPPGLAFRNEQFF. CDR3 in DNA: TGTGCCAGCAGTCCACCGGGACTAGCGTTTAGGAATGAGCAGTTCTTC.

This chain joins TRBV4-3 and TRBJ1-5, with no clear D. CDR1 and CDR2 (germline): LGHNA, YSLEER. The V end was cut by 0 bases, the J end by 4 bases, with 7 bases between. The length of the CDR3 is 14 residues. This chain's CDR3 is CASSQDTQNQPQHF. DNA for the CDR3: TGCGCCAGCAGCCAAGATACCCAGAATCAGCCCCAGCATTTT.

CDR3 bases: TGTGCCAGCAGCTTACCCAGGGACAGGGGTGAGCAGTACTTC. This translates into CASSLPRDRGEQYF. The rearrangement joins TRBV7-8 to TRBJ2-7, with 10 nucleotides matching TRBD1. The V gene's germline CDR1 is SGHVS and CDR2 FQNEAQ. V lost 2 bases to trimming and J lost 7 bases; unmatched junction nucleotides: 5. The CDR3 consists of 14 residues.

The chain employs TRBV15 and TRBJ1-5, with 10 bases fitting TRBD1. CDR1 and CDR2 (germline): LNHNV, YYDKDF (reference sequence). V was clipped by 8 bases and J by 7 bases; unmatched bases: 5. This CDR3 comprises 13 residues. CDR3 residues: CATHWDRGQPQHF. CDR3 nucleotides: TGTGCCACCCACTGGGACAGGGGACAGCCCCAGCATTTT.

The J gene is TRBJ2-7, the V gene TRBV27, with D perhaps given as TRBD1 or TRBD2 (5 bases each). Trimming took 1 base from V and 5 from J, leaving 18 bases between them. In germline, CDR1 is MNHEY, CDR2 SMNVEV (reference sequence). CDR3 length: 16 amino acids. The CDR3 nucleotides are TGTGCCAGCAGTTTATTGATGAGGGGCGGCGTTGACGAGCAGTACTTC. This translates into CASSLLMRGGVDEQYF.

V and J are TRBV29-1 and TRBJ2-5; 7 positions agree with TRBD2. Unmatched junction bases numbered 3, after V lost 0 bases and J lost 2 bases. Germline V gene lookup returns CDR1 SQVTM and CDR2 ANQGSEA. The CDR3 totals 14 residues. The CDR3 region is CSVEEGREQETQYF. CDR3 DNA sequence: TGCAGCGTTGAAGAAGGGCGGGAGCAAGAGACCCAGTACTTC.

V usage is TRBV19 and J usage is TRBJ1-5; no clear D. Trimming stripped 3 bases from V and 6 bases from J, with 12 bases between. This CDR3 comprises 14 residues. Per the germline V gene, CDR1 is LNHDA and CDR2 is SQIVND (reference sequence). CDR3 nucleotides: TGTGCCAGTAGTATGGCGGCGCCTCTTCAGCCCCAGCATTTT. It encodes CASSMAAPLQPQHF. The whole variable domain, filled in from reference TRBV19 and TRBJ1-5, reads DGGITQSPKYLFRKEGQNVTLSCEQNLNHDAMYWYRQDPGQGLRLIYYSQIVNDFQKGDIAEGYSVSREKKESFPLTVTSAQKNPTAFYLCASSMAAPLQPQHFGDGTRLSIL.